Listed below are T cell receptor beta chains from one sample, sequenced in a study of blood T cells in healthy people across ages. TCRdb ran MiXCR on the 5' RACE reads and lists one entry per CDR3 protein. This sample has 760,000 or so distinct CDR3 sequences; more than 20% occur once, and the top ten carry under 10%. These records were also assigned to another study, of T cells of mothers and their children.

Sequenced: blood. The receptor set was obtained from a boy between 10 and 17 years old in good health. The CDR3 runs from the conserved cysteine through the conserved F or W. Each record gives: J gene, clone size, D gene, V gene, CDR3 DNA, CDR3 protein. D genes are given only for firm matches. Expanded clones are given a class, and other clones once, few, many or no size at all.

j_gene: TRBJ1-1; abundance: few; d_gene: TRBD1; v_gene: TRBV9; CDR3nt: TGTGCCAGCAGCGGGACCGGGACAGGGAACACTGAAGCTTTCTTT; CDR3aa: CASSGTGTGNTEAFF
j_gene: TRBJ1-5; abundance: few; d_gene: NA; v_gene: TRBV28; CDR3nt: TGTGCCACCTCTCGGACGGGGCTACTATCTCAGCCCCAGCATTTT; CDR3aa: CATSRTGLLSQPQHF
j_gene: TRBJ1-6; abundance: few; d_gene: NA; v_gene: TRBV12-3/TRBV12-4; CDR3nt: TGTGCCAGCAGCTCGGGGGGGTCCCTGGGGGCTTCACCCCTCCACTTT; CDR3aa: CASSSGGSLGASPLHF
j_gene: TRBJ2-1; abundance: NA; d_gene: NA; v_gene: TRBV7-2; CDR3nt: TGTGCCAGCAGCTTCTGGGCTAATGAGCAGTTCTTC; CDR3aa: CASSFWANEQFF
j_gene: TRBJ1-1; abundance: few; d_gene: TRBD1; v_gene: TRBV29-1; CDR3nt: TGCAGCGTCGAAGGGGACAGGGCAATGTTGAACACTGAAGCTTTCTTT; CDR3aa: CSVEGDRAMLNTEAFF
j_gene: TRBJ2-1; abundance: few; d_gene: TRBD2; v_gene: TRBV20-1; CDR3nt: TGCAGTGCTGTACCTAGCGGGGGGGCAGGGGAGCAGTTCTTC; CDR3aa: CSAVPSGGAGEQFF
j_gene: TRBJ2-1; abundance: NA; d_gene: NA; v_gene: TRBV12-5; CDR3nt: TGTGCTAGTGGTCCATCTAGCAATGAGCAGTTCTTC; CDR3aa: CASGPSSNEQFF
j_gene: TRBJ1-1; abundance: NA; d_gene: NA; v_gene: TRBV6-6; CDR3nt: TGTGCCAGCAGTTACTCCGGGACCAGGGAAGCTTTCTTT; CDR3aa: CASSYSGTREAFF
j_gene: TRBJ1-2; abundance: NA; d_gene: NA; v_gene: TRBV12-3/TRBV12-4; CDR3nt: TGTGCCAGCAGTTTAGCGCCCAGATCCTATGGCTACACCTTC; CDR3aa: CASSLAPRSYGYTF
j_gene: TRBJ1-2; abundance: NA; d_gene: NA; v_gene: TRBV29-1; CDR3nt: TGCAGCGTCGGGGCGGGGATCGACTATGGCTACACCTTC; CDR3aa: CSVGAGIDYGYTF
j_gene: TRBJ2-6; abundance: few; d_gene: NA; v_gene: TRBV12-3/TRBV12-4; CDR3nt: TGTGCCAGCACCCCAGGGATCGGGGCCAACGTCCTGACTTTC; CDR3aa: CASTPGIGANVLTF
j_gene: TRBJ2-1; abundance: few; d_gene: TRBD2; v_gene: TRBV6-6; CDR3nt: TGTGCCAGCAGTTACTCGATGGGAAGGGCGGGGGATGAGCAGTTCTTC; CDR3aa: CASSYSMGRAGDEQFF
j_gene: TRBJ2-5; abundance: few; d_gene: TRBD1; v_gene: TRBV15; CDR3nt: TGTGCCACTCGGGACAGGGTGCGGGAGACCCAGTACTTC; CDR3aa: CATRDRVRETQYF
j_gene: TRBJ2-1; abundance: few; d_gene: TRBD2; v_gene: TRBV20-1; CDR3nt: TGCAGTGCTTCGGGACTAGCGGACTCCTACAATGAGCAGTTCTTC; CDR3aa: CSASGLADSYNEQFF